The 8 T cell receptor beta chains in this list originate from one sample, sequenced in a study of T-cell memory formation after mild COVID-19. TCRdb reanalysed the 5' RACE reads using MiXCR and keeps one entry per CDR3 protein. The data contain 300,000 to 350,000 distinct CDR3 sequences, about 13% of them singletons. The specimen was PBMCs or a T cell subset sorted from them (not recorded which). Receptors originate from a man aged 18 to 29 who had mild COVID-19 (a few samples of this study predate the infection). Cell type and time point are not known.

This chain connects TRBV5-1 to TRBJ1-2, with a weak D call TRBD1 (5 bases). CDR3 size: 15 residues. Looked up from germline, CDR1 is SGHRS and CDR2 is YFSETQ. V shed 0 bases and J shed 2 bases, with 11 bases lying between them. In DNA, the CDR3 is TGCGCCAGCAGCTTGGAGGGACCGCCGAACTATGGCTACACCTTC. Translated, it gives CASSLEGPPNYGYTF.

The chain is built from TRBV9 and TRBJ2-5; D call uncertain. In germline, CDR1 is SGDLS, CDR2 YYNGEE. CDR3 size: 16 residues. V shed 4 bases and J shed 0 bases, with 16 bases lying between them. The CDR3 DNA is TGTGCCAGCAGCTTTGGCAGCGCCTTGTACCAAGAGACCCAGTACTTC. It specifies CASSFGSALYQETQYF.

This clonotype was observed a handful of times. The CDR3 DNA follows: TGTGCCAGCAGCCAAGATCAACGAGGGACTGAAGCTTTCTTT. It specifies CASSQDQRGTEAFF. V is TRBV3-1 and J is TRBJ1-1; D uncertain. Germline CDR1 LGHDT, CDR2 YNNKEL (reference sequence). This CDR3 comprises 14 residues. The V and J ends lost 0 bases and 5 bases respectively, with 10 bases between them.

This clonotype has more than one count but fewer than ten. The chain couples TRBV25-1 to TRBJ1-2, with 10 nucleotides matching TRBD1. Trimming removed 2 bases from V and 7 bases from J; junction bases left unmatched: 7. Germline loops: CDR1 MGHDK, CDR2 SYGVNS. The CDR3 totals 15 residues. The CDR3 DNA sequence: TGTGCCAGCAGTGAACGGGACAGGGGCGTGCGTGGCTACACCTTC. Protein product: CASSERDRGVRGYTF.

The chain links TRBV4-3 to TRBJ1-4; D gene unclear. Between the trimmed V and J ends, which lost 0 bases and 9 bases, there was a span of 14 bases. The CDR3 consists of 15 residues. Germline values: CDR1 LGHNA, CDR2 YSLEER. CDR3: CASSQDLGSSQKLFF. The CDR3 nucleotides are TGCGCCAGCAGCCAAGACTTGGGCAGCTCTCAAAAACTGTTTTTT.

This chain links TRBV6-2 or TRBV6-3 with TRBJ2-3, with D perhaps matching TRBD2 (6 bases). The CDR3 consists of 13 residues. Germline loops: CDR1 MNHEY, CDR2 SVGEGT. Trimming pared 5 bases from V and 3 bases from J, leaving 9 bases between. The CDR3 nucleotides read TGTGCCAGCAGTCCGGGGGTTACAGATACGCAGTATTTT. It translates to CASSPGVTDTQYF.

This clonotype was detected a few times. The V gene is TRBV28, the J gene TRBJ2-7, with 9 nucleotides matching TRBD1. This CDR3 region has 14 residues. CDR1 and CDR2 (germline): MDHEN, SYDVKM. The trim removed 4 bases at V and 5 bases at J, leaving 6 bases unmatched. The CDR3 region has the DNA TGTGCCAGCAGTTACCAGGGACAGGGTAACGAGCAGTACGTC. Protein sequence: CASSYQGQGNEQYV.

Points on this clonotype: This may arise from a read error, as a much more abundant clone is one base away. This sequence joins TRBV28 and TRBJ2-2; TRBD1 is a possible D gene (5 bases). The germline CDR1 and CDR2 sequences are MDHEN and SYDVKM. V was clipped by 4 bases and J by 3 bases, with 6 bases between them. The CDR3 extends over 13 amino acids. The CDR3 DNA follows: TGTGCCAGCAGTTACAGGTACACCGGGGAGCTGTTTTTT. It encodes CASSYRYTGELFF.